Listed below are T cell receptor beta chains from one sample, sequenced in a study of blood T cell repertoires in COVID-19. Profiled with immunoSEQ multiplex PCR; TCRdb holds only in-frame clones, not every one. This sample has around 260,000 clones, with around 86% found just once. Sequenced: peripheral blood. The source is a human donor in a cohort sampled during active COVID-19. Each CDR3 is given without its conserved first and last residue. The order of the fields is V gene, CDR3 protein.

TRBV7-3,ASSQLGRQGGNQPQH
TRBV20-1,SAKREALF
TRBV6-6,ASSLTQGNKNIQY
TRBV5-1,ASSSRAGLGFYEQY
TRBV27,ASSMDRGTSGNTGELF
TRBV18,ASSPIPAGLNEKLF
TRBV5-1,ASSLGDSNEQF
TRBV7-2,ASSRAGRGPETQY
TRBV4-3,ASSQQAGVPDTQY
TRBV29-1,SVVDRVSEQF
TRBV11-3,ASSLRPGQGTDEQF
TRBV5-6,ASRAQGLGDQPQH
TRBV28,ASMGQINQPQH
TRBV6-6,ASSTVEARI
TRBV5-1,ASRPLTRQGDEQF
TRBV12-3/TRBV12-4,ASSFRLRAF
TRBV20-1,SASLAPYEQY
TRBV4-2,ASSQDRDRDYNEQF
TRBV24-1,ATSSSGRSGEQF
TRBV30,AWSKGVGGYT